This TCR beta chain is from a study of OX40 agonist ivuxolimab in advanced cancers. Study-wide results and caveats: Among T cells, CD8+ cells averaged more expanded clones than CD4+ cells.

Collection of blood occurred at baseline, at cycle 4 day 1, and at cycle 7 day 1. In regard to this clone: Its antigen remains unknown.

Sequenced by immunoSEQ multiplex PCR; TCRdb stores in-frame clones only, minus some. The sample includes tens of thousands of clones, roughly 86% seen only once; the top ten take around 3.7%. The V and J ends lost 6 bases and 4 bases, in that order; junction bases with no gene match: 6. Germline V gives CDR1 ENHRY, CDR2 SYGVKD. CDR3 size: 15 residues. The clonotype was recovered from an adult with an advanced solid tumor such as melanoma, head and neck, liver or kidney cancer. The source was CD4+ or CD8+ T cells sorted from blood, collected in a trial of the OX40 agonist ivuxolimab. The chain recombines TRBV10-3 with TRBJ2-5, with TRBD1 identical over 12 bases. This chain's CDR3 is CAISTGTGGTETQYF. The CDR3 region has the DNA TGTGCCATCAGCACCGGGACAGGGGGCACAGAGACCCAGTACTTC.